A selection of T cell receptor beta chains follows, all from one sample in a study of blood T cell repertoires in COVID-19. TCRdb keeps only in-frame clones here, not all; method: immunoSEQ multiplex PCR. The table lists 180,000 or so clones, about 89% of them singletons. The sequenced sample consisted of peripheral blood. These receptors all come from a man aged 40-55 years with active or convalescent COVID-19. The CDR3 runs from the conserved cysteine through the conserved F or W. A D gene is named only where the DNA matches it firmly. Rows give clone size only sometimes, using once, few, many, or a class for an expanded clone.

TRBV27	NA	once	TRBJ2-7	TGTGCCAGCAGATCGACAGGCTCCTACGAGCAGTACTTC	CASRSTGSYEQYF
TRBV11-2	TRBD2	NA	TRBJ2-7	TGTGCCAGCAGCCCGGGACTAGCGAACTACGAGCAGTACTTC	CASSPGLANYEQYF
TRBV29-1	TRBD1	NA	TRBJ2-1	TGCAGCGTTGCAGGGGACAGGCCCAATGAGCAGTTCTTC	CSVAGDRPNEQFF
TRBV7-2	NA	NA	TRBJ2-7	TGTGCCAGCAGAGCCCCTGTAAGCTCCTACGAGCAGTACTTC	CASRAPVSSYEQYF
TRBV4-3	TRBD2	NA	TRBJ2-3	TGCGCCAGCAGCCAAGTGGTAGCGGGGGGGCCAACAGATACGCAGTATTTT	CASSQVVAGGPTDTQYF
TRBV7-8	TRBD1	NA	TRBJ1-5	TGTGCCAGCAGCGTATCCGGGACAGGGGGTCAGCCCCAGCATTTT	CASSVSGTGGQPQHF
TRBV7-9	NA	NA	TRBJ1-1	TGTGCCAGCAGCTTAGCTGGCAGAATGAACACTGAAGCTTTCTTT	CASSLAGRMNTEAFF
TRBV6-5	TRBD1	NA	TRBJ2-7	TGTGCCAGCAGTTCTTCACAGGGGCCCTACGAGCAGTACTTC	CASSSSQGPYEQYF
TRBV5-1	TRBD1	NA	TRBJ1-1	TGCGCCAGCAGCATGGGACAGACGATTGAAGCTTTCTTT	CASSMGQTIEAFF
TRBV4-1	TRBD1	NA	TRBJ1-1	TGCGCCAGCAGCCAAGATGTACAGGGGAGGAACACTGAAGCTTTCTTT	CASSQDVQGRNTEAFF
TRBV28	NA	few	TRBJ1-2	TGTGCCACCGCGACAGCTAACTATGGCTACACCTTC	CATATANYGYTF
TRBV5-6	TRBD1	NA	TRBJ1-5	TGTGCCAGCAGCCGAGACAGGGTCGCACAGCCCCAGCATTTT	CASSRDRVAQPQHF
TRBV18	TRBD1	NA	TRBJ1-1	TGTGCCAGCTCACCACGGACAGGGGGCGCGGACACTGAAGCTTTCTTT	CASSPRTGGADTEAFF
TRBV15	NA	once	TRBJ2-1	TGTGCCACCTTGGGTCCAGGGGTCAATGAGCAGTTCTTC	CATLGPGVNEQFF
TRBV28	TRBD1	NA	TRBJ1-4	TGTGCCAGCAGTAGCCGGGACAGAATAGAAAAACTGTTTTTT	CASSSRDRIEKLFF
TRBV7-9	TRBD2	NA	TRBJ2-1	TGTGCCAGCAGCTTACTCGGGAGGCGGGGGACCTCCTACAATGAGCAGTTCTTC	CASSLLGRRGTSYNEQFF
TRBV25-1	TRBD1	NA	TRBJ2-7	TGTGCCAGCAGTGCCCCGGGGTGGACAGGGATGCTTGACGAGCAGTACTTC	CASSAPGWTGMLDEQYF
TRBV7-8	NA	NA	TRBJ2-7	TGTGCCAGCAGCTTAAGACAGTCCTACGAGCAGTACTTC	CASSLRQSYEQYF
TRBV5-1	NA	NA	TRBJ1-2	TGCGCCAGCAGCTTGGAAGGGGGACTAAACTATGGCTACACCTTC	CASSLEGGLNYGYTF
TRBV4-1	TRBD1	NA	TRBJ2-1	TGCGCCAGCAGCCAAGATGGGACAGGGACGGAGGAGCAGTTCTTC	CASSQDGTGTEEQFF
TRBV19	NA	NA	TRBJ1-5	TGTGCCAGTAAGGAGGGCAATCAGCCCCAGCATTTT	CASKEGNQPQHF
TRBV13	TRBD1	NA	TRBJ1-4	TGTGCCAGCAGCCTCCGGACAGGGGGGTCAACTAATGAAAAACTGTTTTTT	CASSLRTGGSTNEKLFF
TRBV5-1	NA	NA	TRBJ1-4	TGCGCCAGCAGCTTGAAGCAGGCAGCAACTAATGAAAAACTGTTTTTT	CASSLKQAATNEKLFF
TRBV28	TRBD1	NA	TRBJ1-1	TGTGCCAGCAGTTTAAGACAGGGGCATACTGAAGCTTTCTTT	CASSLRQGHTEAFF
TRBV5-1	NA	NA	TRBJ2-3	TGCGCCAGCAGCTTAGGTGGGGAGAGCCATACGCAGTATTTT	CASSLGGESHTQYF
TRBV6-5	TRBD1	NA	TRBJ1-1	TGTGCCAGCAGACGTGGACAGGGGAACACTGAAGCTTTCTTT	CASRRGQGNTEAFF
TRBV27	TRBD2	NA	TRBJ2-1	TGTGCCAGCAGTCTTGAAAGCGGGGGGGCCATCAATGAGCAGTTCTTC	CASSLESGGAINEQFF
TRBV28	NA	NA	TRBJ2-7	TGTGCCAGCACAGGGGCCCCCTCCTACGAGCAGTACTTC	CASTGAPSYEQYF
TRBV6-5	TRBD1	NA	TRBJ1-5	TGTGCCAGCATTGGACAGGGGGTGGCCAATCAGCCCCAGCATTTT	CASIGQGVANQPQHF
TRBV28	TRBD1	NA	TRBJ2-2	TGTGCCAGCAGTTTACTGACAGGGGGTGGGTACACCGGGGAGCTGTTTTTT	CASSLLTGGGYTGELFF
TRBV18	NA	NA	TRBJ1-5	TGTGCCAGCTCACCAGGGGGGGCCCGCTACAATCAGCCCCAGCATTTT	CASSPGGARYNQPQHF
TRBV6-4	TRBD2	NA	TRBJ2-1	TGTGCCAGCAGTGACGAGGGGACTAGCGGGGGGAATGAGCAGTTCTTC	CASSDEGTSGGNEQFF
TRBV2	TRBD1	NA	TRBJ1-6	TGTGCCAGCTGGCGGGATAGTACGGACAGGGCAACCCCTTATAATTCACCCCTCCACTTT	CASWRDSTDRATPYNSPLHF
TRBV11-2	TRBD1	NA	TRBJ2-3	TGTGCCAGCAGCTTACCGTTAGGGACAGGGATTGTGACAGATACGCAGTATTTT	CASSLPLGTGIVTDTQYF
TRBV4-3	NA	NA	TRBJ1-4	TGCGCCAGCAGCCAAGAGGGCGAGGAGCAGGGGCCAAGTGAAAAACTGTTTTTT	CASSQEGEEQGPSEKLFF
TRBV7-8	NA	NA	TRBJ2-6	TGTGCCAGCAGCCGAGTCCGGACAAATGGTATGGGTTCTGGGGCCAACGTCCTGACTTTC	CASSRVRTNGMGSGANVLTF
TRBV6-1	TRBD1	NA	TRBJ1-5	TGTGCCAGCAGTGCGGGGACAGGGCTTAGCAATCAGCCCCAGCATTTT	CASSAGTGLSNQPQHF
TRBV3-1/TRBV3-2	TRBD1	NA	TRBJ2-1	TGTGCCAGCAGCCACGCCTATGGGACAGGGGGCCTGAATGAGCAGTTCTTC	CASSHAYGTGGLNEQFF
TRBV6-5	NA	NA	TRBJ1-1	TGTGCCAGCAGTTATGAACGGGGGACTGAAGCTTTCTTT	CASSYERGTEAFF
TRBV6-5	NA	NA	TRBJ1-2	TGTGCCAGTTGGGCCGGTAACTATGGCTACACCTTC	CASWAGNYGYTF
TRBV5-1	TRBD1	NA	TRBJ1-1	TGCGCCAGCAGCTCAGGGGGTATTGAAGCTTTCTTT	CASSSGGIEAFF
TRBV19	NA	NA	TRBJ1-1	TGTGCCAGTAGTATGCAGGTAGTGAACACTGAAGCTTTCTTT	CASSMQVVNTEAFF
TRBV6-5	TRBD1	NA	TRBJ2-3	TGTGCCAGCAGGACAGGGCTAACGCAGTATTTT	CASRTGLTQYF
TRBV6-5	NA	NA	TRBJ2-3	TGTGCCAGCAGTTACGGCAGGTGGGATACGCAGTATTTT	CASSYGRWDTQYF
TRBV18	TRBD1	NA	TRBJ1-1	TGTGCCAGCTCGTACACTAGGACAGGGGGCCGAACCCCAACTGAAGCTTTCTTT	CASSYTRTGGRTPTEAFF
TRBV5-8	NA	NA	TRBJ1-1	TGTGCCAGCCTCCGCCGCCGGGACACTGAAGCTTTCTTT	CASLRRRDTEAFF
TRBV11-2	TRBD1	NA	TRBJ1-3	TGTGCCAGCACCCCATGGGAGGACAGGGTCTCTGGAAACACCATATATTTT	CASTPWEDRVSGNTIYF
TRBV6-4	TRBD2	NA	TRBJ2-1	TGTGCCAGCAGTGACTCCCGGGCTAGCGGGGTATTTGAGCAGTTCTTC	CASSDSRASGVFEQFF